One and the same sample provided the 19 T cell receptor beta chains below, sequenced in a study of beta chain features in type 1 diabetes. No cognate antigen is known for these TCRs. Sequencing targeted expressed TCRB transcripts, as all isolated RNA had been reverse transcribed. Repertoires were generated with immunoSEQ multiplex PCR, while TCRdb's copy carries only in-frame clones and drops some. This sample has around 280,000 clones, with roughly 15% found just once. Whole-study results and caveats: When Type 1 diabetes patients were examined, their TCRB CDR3s proved moderately but significantly shorter in all four CD4+ subsets.

Sample: naive CD4+ T cells from blood. The source is a man between 18 and 35 years old with type 1 diabetes.

This clone turned up a few times. The chain employs TRBV7-8 and TRBJ2-5; 7 bases align to TRBD2. This CDR3 comprises 17 residues. The trim removed 2 bases at V and 2 bases at J, leaving 11 bases unmatched. Germline V gene sequence: CDR1 SGHVS, CDR2 FQNEAQ. CDR3 loop: CASSLRGVAGVQETQYF. In DNA form, the CDR3 reads TGTGCCAGCAGCTTACGCGGAGTCGCGGGAGTACAAGAGACCCAGTACTTC.

This chain connects TRBV5-6 to TRBJ2-1; D gene uncertain. Trimming cost V 4 bases and J 8 bases, with 10 bases left between them. The CDR3 runs to 12 residues. CDR1 and CDR2 (germline): SGHDT, YYEEEE. The DNA of the CDR3 is TGTGCCAGCAGCCCGGTTGGAGATGAGCAGTTCTTC. Its translation: CASSPVGDEQFF.

For this clone: Other nucleotide sequences in the sample specify the same CDR3. The chain carries TRBV7-9 and TRBJ2-3; no clear D gene. The CDR3 spans 12 residues. V shed 5 bases and J shed 2 bases, with 5 bases lying between them. CDR1 is SEHNR, CDR2 FQNEAQ, per germline (reference sequence). The CDR3 DNA is TGTGCCAGCAGCCTCCTCACAGATACGCAGTATTTT. It codes for CASSLLTDTQYF.

In nucleotides, the CDR3 is TGTGCCAGCAGCGCTGGGGACAGGGGTCCTGAAGCTTTCTTT. Amino acid sequence: CASSAGDRGPEAFF. The gene calls are TRBV9 and TRBJ1-1; 10 bases are shared with TRBD1. The CDR3 sequence is 14 residues long. J lost 6 bases, V lost 3 bases, and 5 bases had no gene match. The germline gives CDR1 SGDLS, CDR2 YYNGEE.

This sequence joins TRBV19 and TRBJ2-3; D is uncertain. V was pared by 5 bases and J by 1 base, with 7 bases between. The CDR3 loop spans 13 amino acids. From germline, CDR1 is LNHDA and CDR2 SQIVND (reference sequence). The CDR3 DNA reads TGTGCCAGTAGTTCCCTCGGCACAGATACGCAGTATTTT. Its protein is CASSSLGTDTQYF.

This clone appeared a few times. The V call is TRBV28, the J call TRBJ2-6, with TRBD2 matching over 10 bases. This CDR3 region has 16 residues. V dropped 7 bases and J dropped 0; count of bases not matched to a gene: 3. Germline-derived CDR1 and CDR2 are MDHEN and SYDVKM. CDR3 DNA: TGTGCCAGCACCAGCGGGGGGGCCTCTGGGGCCAACGTCCTGACTTTC. It is translated as CASTSGGASGANVLTF.

Only a few counts were recorded for this clone. The chain combines TRBV6-5 with TRBJ1-6; D is possibly TRBD1 (6 bases). V lost 0 bases, J lost 6 bases, and 9 bases lay in between. Germline V gene data show CDR1 as MNHEY and CDR2 as SVGAGI. This CDR3 region has 15 residues. The CDR3 DNA sequence: TGTGCCAGCAGTTACTCGTCACAGGGTAATTCACCCCTCCACTTT. It is translated as CASSYSSQGNSPLHF.

This clone was picked up a small number of times. As DNA, the CDR3 is TGTGCCAGCAGCTTACAGACAGGGAAGGCCGGGGAGCTGTTTTTT. Translated, it gives CASSLQTGKAGELFF. V and J are TRBV11-3 and TRBJ2-2, with 7 bases matching TRBD1. CDR1 SGHNT and CDR2 YENEEA come from the germline V gene. The CDR3 contains 15 residues. With 2 bases clipped from V and 6 bases from J, the junction kept 6 bases outside the gene matches.

Only a few counts were recorded for this clone. In nucleotides, the CDR3 is TGTGCCAGCAATAGGGGGACAGGGTTTTCAGATACGCAGTATTTT. It codes for CASNRGTGFSDTQYF. The chain recombines TRBV28 with TRBJ2-3; 9 nucleotides agree with TRBD1. The V gene's germline CDR1 is MDHEN and CDR2 SYDVKM. The CDR3 totals 15 residues. V gave up 7 bases and J gave up 4 bases; unmatched junction bases: 9.

The chain couples TRBV10-3 to TRBJ2-5; weak D call: TRBD1 (5 bases). V gave up 10 bases and J gave up 5 bases, with 14 bases separating them. The CDR3 contains 12 residues. Looked up from germline, CDR1 is ENHRY and CDR2 is SYGVKD. This CDR3 is CASGQGKETQYF. CDR3 DNA sequence: TGTGCCAGCGGCCAGGGAAAGGAGACCCAGTACTTC.

V usage is TRBV7-2 and J usage is TRBJ2-3; the match to TRBD2 covers 11 bases. The J segment lost 6 bases and the V segment lost 6 bases, leaving 5 bases of the junction unmatched. Per germline, CDR1 SGHTA and CDR2 FQGNSA. The CDR3 contains 14 residues. CDR3 sequence (DNA): TGTGCCAGCAGGCCTGGACTAGCGGGCGATACGCAGTATTTT. It codes for CASRPGLAGDTQYF.

The V call is TRBV9, the J call TRBJ2-2, with 7 bases that match TRBD2. The V gene's germline CDR1 is SGDLS and CDR2 YYNGEE. V shed 3 bases, J shed 7 bases, and the junction held 6 bases outside the gene matches. This CDR3 comprises 14 residues. The CDR3 sequence: CASSDGGSDGELFF. CDR3 coding DNA: TGTGCCAGCAGCGACGGGGGGTCGGACGGGGAGCTGTTTTTT.

J is TRBJ2-7 and V is TRBV5-4; 7 bases match TRBD1. The CDR3 sequence is 12 residues long. Germline-derived CDR1 and CDR2 are SGHNT and YYREEE (reference sequence). J was trimmed by 6 bases and V by 2 bases; bases with no gene match: 2. CDR3 residues: CASSFNRGEQYF. CDR3 in DNA: TGTGCCAGCAGCTTTAACAGGGGCGAGCAGTACTTC.

This clone showed up just a few times. This chain joins TRBV18 and TRBJ2-2; no reliable D call. CDR1 is KGHSH, CDR2 LQKENI, per germline. The CDR3 spans 11 residues. Trimming shortened V by 3 bases and J by 8 bases, and 4 bases separated the two germline ends. CDR3 bases: TGTGCCAGCTCACCGACTGGGGAGCTGTTTTTT. Translating gives CASSPTGELFF. Full variable domain (outside the CDR3, taken from reference TRBV18 and TRBJ2-2): NAGVMQNPRHLVRRRGQEARLRCSPMKGHSHVYWYRQLPEEGLKFMVYLQKENIIDESGMPKERFSAEFPKEGPSILRIQQVVRGDSAAYFCASSPTGELFFGEGSRLTVL.

This clone was observed a handful of times. The chain is built from TRBV28 and TRBJ2-1; 8 bases align to TRBD2. Germline V gene sequence: CDR1 MDHEN, CDR2 SYDVKM. The CDR3 extends over 15 amino acids. J was trimmed by 0 bases and V by 5 bases; bases with no gene match: 3. CDR3 bases: TGTGCCAGCAGTCCGGGGGGGAGCTCCTACAATGAGCAGTTCTTC. It codes for CASSPGGSSYNEQFF.

The chain joins TRBV28 to TRBJ1-2, with a tentative D call TRBD1 (6 bases). Germline V gene data show CDR1 as MDHEN and CDR2 as SYDVKM. Between the trimmed V and J ends, which lost 3 bases and 5 bases, there was a span of 16 bases. This CDR3 spans 15 amino acids. CDR3 protein: CASSFGRGYLYGYTF. For the CDR3, the DNA is TGTGCCAGCAGTTTTGGCAGGGGATATTTGTATGGCTACACCTTC.

This clone appeared a few times. The chain is built from TRBV5-1 and TRBJ2-5, with 8 nucleotides matching TRBD1. CDR1 and CDR2 (germline): SGHRS, YFSETQ. V lost 0 bases to trimming and J lost 3 bases; unmatched junction nucleotides: 1. The CDR3 extends over 14 amino acids. This CDR3 is CASSLGTGKETQYF. The CDR3 DNA follows: TGCGCCAGCAGCTTGGGGACAGGGAAAGAGACCCAGTACTTC.

This clone was seen only a few times. The V and J genes are TRBV30 and TRBJ2-1, with 14 bases identical to TRBD2. CDR3 length: 17 amino acids. The V and J ends lost 3 bases and 2 bases, in that order; junction bases with no gene match: 6. Per germline, CDR1 GTSNPN and CDR2 SVGIG (reference sequence). CDR3 nucleotide sequence: TGTGCCTGGAGAACGACTAGCGGGGGGGAAACCTACAATGAGCAGTTCTTC. Residues: CAWRTTSGGETYNEQFF.

This clone was found a few times. The chain combines TRBV25-1 with TRBJ2-3; TRBD2 is a possible D gene (5 bases). The germline V gene encodes CDR1 MGHDK and CDR2 SYGVNS. With 6 bases removed from V and 3 bases from J, the gap between germline ends came to 13 bases. The CDR3 is 14 residues long. The CDR3: CASSWTSGTDTQYF. CDR3 DNA: TGTGCCAGCAGCTGGACCTCGGGGACAGATACGCAGTATTTT. Supplemented by reference TRBV25-1 and TRBJ2-3, the full variable domain reads EADIYQTPRYLVIGTGKKITLECSQTMGHDKMYWYQQDPGMELHLIHYSYGVNSTEKGDLSSESTVSRIRTEHFPLTLESARPSHTSQYLCASSWTSGTDTQYFGPGTRLTVL.